This T cell receptor beta chain was captured in a study of T cell changes during pregnancy in multiple sclerosis. Assay: immunoSEQ multiplex PCR; the TCRdb copy retains only in-frame clones and omits some. The sample has about 44,000 clones; under 95% are singletons. This CDR3 spans 15 amino acids. Germline values: CDR1 SGDLS, CDR2 YYNGEE. V lost 0 bases to trimming and J lost 0 bases, with 4 bases between them. Material: CD4+ T cells from peripheral blood mononuclear cells, obtained in the third trimester of pregnancy. This clonotype was sampled from a female donor with multiple sclerosis, enrolled in a pregnancy study. V gene TRBV9 combines with J gene TRBJ2-6; no firm D call. The CDR3 DNA is TGTGCCAGCAGCGTAGTGAGCTCTGGGGCCAACGTCCTGACTTTC. Translation: CASSVVSSGANVLTF.